The 11 T cell receptor beta chains given below trace back to one sample, sequenced in a study of blood T cell repertoires in COVID-19. Only in-frame clones appear in the TCRdb table, and some are missing; sequencing was by immunoSEQ multiplex PCR. Of about 180,000 clones in the sample, about four fifths were seen once. Sequencing used peripheral blood. The receptors here all came from a woman older than 75 with active or convalescent COVID-19.

This clone has a single count. The chain joins TRBV19 to TRBJ1-1, with TRBD1 matching 8 bases. Trimming cost V 5 bases and J 0 bases; bases outside gene matches: 8. Germline V gene data show CDR1 as LNHDA and CDR2 as SQIVND (reference sequence). The CDR3 sequence is 16 residues long. As DNA, the CDR3 is TGTGCCAGTAGTCTGCGGACAGGGAGGATGAACACTGAAGCTTTCTTT. Protein product: CASSLRTGRMNTEAFF.

The genes are TRBV5-4 and TRBJ1-2; D is undetermined. The V gene's germline CDR1 is SGHNT and CDR2 YYREEE (reference sequence). The ends were cut back, 4 bases at V and 5 bases at J, with 12 bases in the middle. The CDR3 sequence is 13 residues long. Here the CDR3 DNA reads TGTGCCAGCAGCCACCCAAGCGAATATGGCTACACCTTC. Translation: CASSHPSEYGYTF.

V usage is TRBV10-1 and J usage is TRBJ1-3, with 10 bases matching TRBD1. There are 16 residues in the CDR3. The germline CDR1 and CDR2 sequences are WNHNN and SYGVQD (reference sequence). J lost 0 bases, V lost 2 bases, and 1 base had no gene match. The CDR3 coding sequence is TGCGCCAGCAGTGAGAGACAGGGGGCCTCTGGAAACACCATATATTTT. Amino acids: CASSERQGASGNTIYF.

The sample holds a few counts of this clone. The chain carries TRBV6-6 and TRBJ2-1, with TRBD2 matching over 11 bases. There are 17 residues in the CDR3. Germline values: CDR1 MNHNY, CDR2 SVGAGI (reference sequence). The junction had 9 bases not matched to a gene; V was cut back by 5 bases and J by 3 bases. This CDR3 is CASSPRLAGSGYNEQFF. CDR3 in DNA: TGTGCCAGCAGTCCCCGACTAGCGGGATCCGGCTACAATGAGCAGTTCTTC.

V gene TRBV3-1 (or the pseudogene TRBV3-2) combines with J gene TRBJ2-1; 10 nucleotides match TRBD2. CDR1 is LGHDT and CDR2 is YNNKEL in the germline V gene (reference sequence). This CDR3 is 14 amino acids long. V shed 6 bases, J shed 5 bases, and the junction held 4 bases outside the gene matches. DNA for the CDR3: TGTGCCAGCAGAAGGACTAGCGGCCACAATGAGCAGTTCTTC. Protein sequence: CASRRTSGHNEQFF.

The chain links TRBV3-1 (or the pseudogene TRBV3-2) to TRBJ1-3; 10 bases are a match to TRBD1. Germline V gene data show CDR1 as LGHDT and CDR2 as YNNKEL (reference sequence). Unmatched junction bases numbered 1, after V lost 3 bases and J lost 2 bases. CDR3 length: 15 amino acids. CDR3 loop: CASSHGQGAGNTIYF. CDR3 coding DNA: TGTGCCAGCAGCCACGGACAGGGGGCTGGAAACACCATATATTTT.

This clone was observed once. V and J are TRBV5-4 and TRBJ2-7; possibly TRBD2 for D (6 bases). The CDR3 is made up of 15 amino acids. CDR1 and CDR2 (germline): SGHNT, YYREEE (reference sequence). V lost 6 bases, J lost 0 bases, and 16 bases lay in between. CDR3 nucleotide sequence: TGTGCCAGCACCTTAAGGACCGGGGGCTCCTACGAGCAGTACTTC. Protein product: CASTLRTGGSYEQYF.

V gene TRBV4-2 combines with J gene TRBJ2-3, with TRBD2 identical over 11 bases. The CDR3 sequence is 17 residues long. CDR1 LGHNA and CDR2 YNFKEQ come from the germline V gene. V dropped 1 base and J dropped 0; count of bases not matched to a gene: 3. The CDR3 loop reads CASSQGLAGSSTDTQYF. The CDR3 coding sequence is TGTGCCAGCAGCCAAGGACTAGCGGGATCTAGCACAGATACGCAGTATTTT.

The chain is built from TRBV9 and TRBJ2-2; 10 bases are a match to TRBD2. CDR1 is SGDLS and CDR2 is YYNGEE in the germline V gene. This CDR3 has 17 residues. The V gene end was trimmed by 6 bases and the J gene end by 2 bases; junction bases not matched to a gene: 10. The DNA for the CDR3 is TGTGCCAGCACCTTAGCGGCTAGCGGGAGCAACACCGGGGAGCTGTTTTTT. Protein product: CASTLAASGSNTGELFF.

This clone showed up just once. J is TRBJ1-2 and V is TRBV20-1; D might be TRBD1 (6 bases). The germline gives CDR1 DFQATT, CDR2 SNEGSKA (reference sequence). Trimming pared 3 bases from V and 2 bases from J, leaving 19 bases between. CDR3 length: 16 amino acids. The CDR3 sequence is CSASLQGYPSNYGYTF. As DNA, the CDR3 is TGCAGTGCTAGTCTCCAGGGGTACCCCTCAAACTATGGCTACACCTTC.

The genes are TRBV15 and TRBJ1-6; 7 bases align to TRBD1. CDR3 length: 15 residues. Germline trimming cut 6 bases from V and 7 bases from J; bases unmatched to any gene: 9. In germline, CDR1 is LNHNV, CDR2 YYDKDF (reference sequence). The CDR3 DNA follows: TGTGCCACCAGGTACAGGGGAGGTGACAATTCACCCCTCCACTTT. As protein: CATRYRGGDNSPLHF.